Listed below are T cell receptor beta chains from one sample, sequenced in a study of response to subunit inactivated influenza vaccine. A single record per CDR3 protein comes from TCRdb applying MiXCR to the RT-PCR reads. This table holds 450,000 to 600,000 distinct CDR3 sequences, less than 7.5% found once. Here the sequenced sample was PBMCs from blood, taken around 25 months after vaccination. The source of these receptors is a man between 50 and 69 years old who received an inactivated influenza vaccine. CDR3s include the opening cysteine and the closing phenylalanine or tryptophan. Fields, in order: J gene, V gene, clone size, CDR3 length, D gene, CDR3 DNA, CDR3 protein. The D gene is left open where the match is weak. Size is omitted from some rows. Given values are once, few, many or a class for expanded clones.

j_gene: TRBJ1-5
v_gene: TRBV7-3
abundance: NA
len: 13
d_gene: NA
CDR3nt: TGTGCCAGCAGCAAGGGACCGTGGGAGCCCCAGCATTTT
CDR3aa: CASSKGPWEPQHF

j_gene: TRBJ1-2
v_gene: TRBV4-3
abundance: many
len: 14
d_gene: NA
CDR3nt: TGCGCCAGCAGCCAAGATTTCGGGGACTATGGCTACACCTTC
CDR3aa: CASSQDFGDYGYTF

j_gene: TRBJ2-3
v_gene: TRBV20-1
abundance: many
len: 12
d_gene: NA
CDR3nt: TGCAGTGCTAGTGGGGAAACAGATACGCAGTATTTT
CDR3aa: CSASGETDTQYF

j_gene: TRBJ2-5
v_gene: TRBV27
abundance: NA
len: 14
d_gene: TRBD2
CDR3nt: TGTGCCAGCAGTCCATCTAGCGGCATAGAGACCCAGTACTTC
CDR3aa: CASSPSSGIETQYF

j_gene: TRBJ1-3
v_gene: TRBV6-1
abundance: NA
len: 14
d_gene: NA
CDR3nt: TGTGCCAGCACCCCGGGACGACAGGGAAACACCATATATTTT
CDR3aa: CASTPGRQGNTIYF

j_gene: TRBJ1-2
v_gene: TRBV3-1
abundance: few
len: 15
d_gene: NA
CDR3nt: TGTGCCAGCAGCCAAGATTATGACAGTCAGTATGGCTACACCTTC
CDR3aa: CASSQDYDSQYGYTF

j_gene: TRBJ2-7
v_gene: TRBV25-1
abundance: NA
len: 12
d_gene: NA
CDR3nt: TGTGCCAGCACTGGACAAGCTTACGAGCAGTACTTC
CDR3aa: CASTGQAYEQYF

j_gene: TRBJ2-5
v_gene: TRBV6-1
abundance: NA
len: 18
d_gene: TRBD2
CDR3nt: TGTGCCAGCACCCAGTTGGGGACTAGCGGGGCACTTCAAGAGACCCAGTACTTC
CDR3aa: CASTQLGTSGALQETQYF

j_gene: TRBJ2-1
v_gene: TRBV29-1
abundance: few
len: 16
d_gene: TRBD2
CDR3nt: TGCAGCGTTGAGGTGGCTAGCGGGAGCTCCTACAATGAGCAGTTCTTC
CDR3aa: CSVEVASGSSYNEQFF

j_gene: TRBJ2-5
v_gene: TRBV10-2
abundance: NA
len: 17
d_gene: TRBD2
CDR3nt: TGCGCCAGCAGTGACCCCCGGACTAGCGGGAGGGCGGAGACCCAGTACTTC
CDR3aa: CASSDPRTSGRAETQYF

j_gene: TRBJ1-2
v_gene: TRBV7-3
abundance: NA
len: 13
d_gene: NA
CDR3nt: TGTGCCAGCAGCTTCGGGCAGACGGATGGCTACACCTTC
CDR3aa: CASSFGQTDGYTF

j_gene: TRBJ2-1
v_gene: TRBV27
abundance: many
len: 15
d_gene: TRBD2
CDR3nt: TGTGCCAGCAGGACAATAGCGGGTAATTACAATGAGCAGTTCTTC
CDR3aa: CASRTIAGNYNEQFF

j_gene: TRBJ1-5
v_gene: TRBV7-8
abundance: many
len: 15
d_gene: NA
CDR3nt: TGTGCCAGCAGCTTTGGGCAGTATAGCAATCAGCCCCAGCATTTT
CDR3aa: CASSFGQYSNQPQHF

j_gene: TRBJ2-4
v_gene: TRBV7-2
abundance: few
len: 18
d_gene: NA
CDR3nt: TGTGCCAGCAGCTTAGCGCTAAGCAGCTTCCTAGCCAAAAACATTCAGTACTTC
CDR3aa: CASSLALSSFLAKNIQYF

j_gene: TRBJ2-5
v_gene: TRBV20-1
abundance: many
len: 14
d_gene: NA
CDR3nt: TGCAGTGCTAGAGATTTAACAGCACAAGAGACCCAGTACTTC
CDR3aa: CSARDLTAQETQYF

j_gene: TRBJ2-1
v_gene: TRBV19
abundance: few
len: 13
d_gene: NA
CDR3nt: TGTGCCAGTAGTAAGGGTAGACACAATGAGCAGTTCTTC
CDR3aa: CASSKGRHNEQFF

j_gene: TRBJ2-5
v_gene: TRBV12-5
abundance: many
len: 12
d_gene: NA
CDR3nt: TGTGCTAGTCGGGGTAACCAAGAGACCCAGTACTTC
CDR3aa: CASRGNQETQYF

j_gene: TRBJ1-1
v_gene: TRBV5-1
abundance: many
len: 14
d_gene: NA
CDR3nt: TGCGCCAGCAGCTCAGGGGTTTCCGACACTGAAGCTTTCTTT
CDR3aa: CASSSGVSDTEAFF

j_gene: TRBJ2-3
v_gene: TRBV27
abundance: NA
len: 13
d_gene: NA
CDR3nt: TGTGCCAGCAGTTGGGGGGCGGAAGATACGCAGTATTTT
CDR3aa: CASSWGAEDTQYF

j_gene: TRBJ1-4
v_gene: TRBV7-2
abundance: many
len: 15
d_gene: TRBD1
CDR3nt: TGTGCCAGCAGCCCGACCGGGACAGGGTCGGAAAAACTGTTTTTT
CDR3aa: CASSPTGTGSEKLFF

j_gene: TRBJ2-1
v_gene: TRBV15
abundance: few
len: 17
d_gene: TRBD2
CDR3nt: TGTGCCACCAGCACTTACCGCGGGACTAGCGCATACAATGAGCAGTTCTTC
CDR3aa: CATSTYRGTSAYNEQFF

j_gene: TRBJ2-5
v_gene: TRBV9
abundance: NA
len: 14
d_gene: NA
CDR3nt: TGTGCCAGCAGCAGGGGGAACGGGATGGAGACCCAGTACTTC
CDR3aa: CASSRGNGMETQYF

j_gene: TRBJ2-2
v_gene: TRBV28
abundance: NA
len: 20
d_gene: TRBD2
CDR3nt: TGTGCCAGCACCCGTGGGCGGACTAGCGGGAGACCCATGAACACCGGGGAGCTGTTTTTT
CDR3aa: CASTRGRTSGRPMNTGELFF

j_gene: TRBJ2-7
v_gene: TRBV7-6
abundance: few
len: 15
d_gene: NA
CDR3nt: TGTGCCAGCAGCTTAACTTACGGGGACCCTTACGAGCAGTACTTC
CDR3aa: CASSLTYGDPYEQYF

j_gene: TRBJ2-7
v_gene: TRBV10-2
abundance: few
len: 16
d_gene: TRBD2
CDR3nt: TGCGCCAGCCCCAAGGATACGGGAGGGCCCTCCTACGAGCAGTACTTC
CDR3aa: CASPKDTGGPSYEQYF

j_gene: TRBJ2-1
v_gene: TRBV11-2
abundance: NA
len: 14
d_gene: NA
CDR3nt: TGTGCCAGCAGCCAGGAAGGGAGCTACAATGAGCAGTTCTTC
CDR3aa: CASSQEGSYNEQFF

j_gene: TRBJ2-2
v_gene: TRBV5-1
abundance: NA
len: 16
d_gene: TRBD1
CDR3nt: TGCGCCAGCAGCCAAAAAGGGACAGGGCACATCGGGGAGCTGTTTTTT
CDR3aa: CASSQKGTGHIGELFF

j_gene: TRBJ1-6
v_gene: TRBV6-2/TRBV6-3
abundance: NA
len: 14
d_gene: NA
CDR3nt: TGTGCCAGCAGTTACTCAACTTATAATTCACCCCTCCACTTT
CDR3aa: CASSYSTYNSPLHF

j_gene: TRBJ2-3
v_gene: TRBV4-3
abundance: few
len: 15
d_gene: NA
CDR3nt: TGCGCCAGCAGCCAAGGACCCACCCTCACAGATACGCAGTATTTT
CDR3aa: CASSQGPTLTDTQYF

j_gene: TRBJ2-1
v_gene: TRBV12-3/TRBV12-4
abundance: many
len: 15
d_gene: TRBD2
CDR3nt: TGTGCCAGCAGTTTAGAAGCGGGAGGCCCCAATGAGCAGTTCTTC
CDR3aa: CASSLEAGGPNEQFF

j_gene: TRBJ2-2
v_gene: TRBV7-8
abundance: NA
len: 14
d_gene: NA
CDR3nt: TGTGCCAGCAGCTCAAGGAGGTACACCGGGGAGCTGTTTTTT
CDR3aa: CASSSRRYTGELFF

j_gene: TRBJ2-7
v_gene: TRBV9
abundance: many
len: 14
d_gene: NA
CDR3nt: TGTGCCAGCAGCGGGGACATCGGTTCCTACGAGCAGTACTTC
CDR3aa: CASSGDIGSYEQYF

j_gene: TRBJ2-5
v_gene: TRBV27
abundance: NA
len: 14
d_gene: NA
CDR3nt: TGTGCCAGCAGCCCCGTTTCCCTGCAAGAGACCCAGTACTTC
CDR3aa: CASSPVSLQETQYF

j_gene: TRBJ1-2
v_gene: TRBV7-2
abundance: few
len: 17
d_gene: TRBD1
CDR3nt: TGTGCCAGCAGCTACGCGGCAGGGGGCCGACGTGATTTAGGCTACACCTTC
CDR3aa: CASSYAAGGRRDLGYTF

j_gene: TRBJ1-1
v_gene: TRBV10-3
abundance: once
len: 16
d_gene: TRBD1
CDR3nt: TGTGCCATCAGACATACAGGGGGCGGGTTGGACACTGAAGCTTTCTTT
CDR3aa: CAIRHTGGGLDTEAFF

j_gene: TRBJ2-3
v_gene: TRBV6-1
abundance: few
len: 14
d_gene: NA
CDR3nt: TGTGCCAGCAAGGGGGGGGGACAAGCAGATACGCAGTATTTT
CDR3aa: CASKGGGQADTQYF

j_gene: TRBJ2-1
v_gene: TRBV28
abundance: few
len: 13
d_gene: NA
CDR3nt: TGTGCCAGCAGTTACAGCGTCCCACATGAGCAGTTCTTC
CDR3aa: CASSYSVPHEQFF

j_gene: TRBJ2-4
v_gene: TRBV11-2
abundance: many
len: 14
d_gene: TRBD2
CDR3nt: TGTGCCAGCAGCTTAGAGCCTAGCGGAAACATTCAGTACTTC
CDR3aa: CASSLEPSGNIQYF

j_gene: TRBJ2-1
v_gene: TRBV12-3/TRBV12-4
abundance: many
len: 15
d_gene: TRBD2
CDR3nt: TGTGCCAGCAAGGGTGGGCGGGGGAGCTACAATGAGCAGTTCTTC
CDR3aa: CASKGGRGSYNEQFF

j_gene: TRBJ2-5
v_gene: TRBV6-1
abundance: NA
len: 15
d_gene: TRBD2
CDR3nt: TGTGCCAGCAGTGGTGGCGGGAGAATCCAAGAGACCCAGTACTTC
CDR3aa: CASSGGGRIQETQYF

j_gene: TRBJ1-2
v_gene: TRBV29-1
abundance: few
len: 11
d_gene: NA
CDR3nt: TGCAGCGTTGAGAAGGACTATGGCTACACCTTC
CDR3aa: CSVEKDYGYTF

j_gene: TRBJ2-5
v_gene: TRBV24-1
abundance: NA
len: 13
d_gene: NA
CDR3nt: TGTGCCACCAGTGTTGAGGGGCGGGAGACCCAGTACTTC
CDR3aa: CATSVEGRETQYF

j_gene: TRBJ1-5
v_gene: TRBV6-2/TRBV6-3
abundance: many
len: 18
d_gene: NA
CDR3nt: TGTGCCAGCAGTTACAACAGCGCGTTTATTGATAGCAATCAGCCCCAGCATTTT
CDR3aa: CASSYNSAFIDSNQPQHF

j_gene: TRBJ2-3
v_gene: TRBV15
abundance: many
len: 14
d_gene: NA
CDR3nt: TGTGCCACCAGCAGAGGAGGGCTTACAGATACGCAGTATTTT
CDR3aa: CATSRGGLTDTQYF

j_gene: TRBJ2-7
v_gene: TRBV6-2/TRBV6-3
abundance: few
len: 16
d_gene: TRBD2
CDR3nt: TGTGCCAGCAGTTTCAGGACTAGCGGGAGTCTCTACGAGCAGTACTTC
CDR3aa: CASSFRTSGSLYEQYF

j_gene: TRBJ2-2
v_gene: TRBV12-3/TRBV12-4
abundance: many
len: 13
d_gene: NA
CDR3nt: TGTGCCAGCAGTTTTGGGTACACCGGGGAGCTGTTTTTT
CDR3aa: CASSFGYTGELFF

j_gene: TRBJ2-7
v_gene: TRBV7-9
abundance: NA
len: 14
d_gene: TRBD1
CDR3nt: TGTGCCAGCAGCCAACAGGGACAGGGGCTCGAGCAGTACTTC
CDR3aa: CASSQQGQGLEQYF

j_gene: TRBJ2-2
v_gene: TRBV11-3
abundance: NA
len: 11
d_gene: NA
CDR3nt: TGTGCCAGCAGCTTCCGCGGGGAGCTGTTTTTT
CDR3aa: CASSFRGELFF

j_gene: TRBJ2-3
v_gene: TRBV7-2
abundance: many
len: 16
d_gene: TRBD2
CDR3nt: TGTGCCAGCAGCTTAGCTAGCGGGGGGAGCACAGATACGCAGTATTTT
CDR3aa: CASSLASGGSTDTQYF

j_gene: TRBJ2-1
v_gene: TRBV11-2
abundance: many
len: 12
d_gene: NA
CDR3nt: TGTGCCAGCAGCCTGCAGGACATACAACCGTTCTTC
CDR3aa: CASSLQDIQPFF

j_gene: TRBJ2-1
v_gene: TRBV7-9
abundance: few
len: 16
d_gene: TRBD2
CDR3nt: TGTGCCAGCAGCTTACTGGCGGGAGGGAGGTCAGATGAGCAGTTCTTC
CDR3aa: CASSLLAGGRSDEQFF

j_gene: TRBJ2-3
v_gene: TRBV7-9
abundance: few
len: 16
d_gene: TRBD1
CDR3nt: TGTGCCAGCAGCTACCTAGGGGGCACGTGGACAGATACGCAGTATTTT
CDR3aa: CASSYLGGTWTDTQYF

j_gene: TRBJ2-2
v_gene: TRBV5-1
abundance: few
len: 16
d_gene: TRBD1
CDR3nt: TGCGCCAGCAGCCCGGGACAGGTCCTAGGGACCGGGGAGCTGTTTTTT
CDR3aa: CASSPGQVLGTGELFF

j_gene: TRBJ2-1
v_gene: TRBV20-1
abundance: NA
len: 18
d_gene: TRBD2
CDR3nt: TGCAGTGCTAGCGGGACTAGCGGGAGTTGGGTCTCCTACAATGAGCAGTTCTTC
CDR3aa: CSASGTSGSWVSYNEQFF

j_gene: TRBJ1-1
v_gene: TRBV5-1
abundance: few
len: 14
d_gene: NA
CDR3nt: TGCGCCAGCAGCTTGGGATTCGGGGAGTCGGTCGCTTTCTTT
CDR3aa: CASSLGFGESVAFF

j_gene: TRBJ2-3
v_gene: TRBV25-1
abundance: NA
len: 16
d_gene: TRBD2
CDR3nt: TGTGCCAGCAGTAAACTAGCGGGGGACGTGCAAGATACGCAGTATTTT
CDR3aa: CASSKLAGDVQDTQYF

j_gene: TRBJ2-3
v_gene: TRBV5-1
abundance: few
len: 15
d_gene: NA
CDR3nt: TGCGCCAGCGGACAAACCTGGGGGGGCACAGATACGCAGTATTTT
CDR3aa: CASGQTWGGTDTQYF

j_gene: TRBJ2-5
v_gene: TRBV2
abundance: few
len: 15
d_gene: NA
CDR3nt: TGTGCCAGCAGTGAGGCCCGGGGGTTTGCAGAGACCCAGTACTTC
CDR3aa: CASSEARGFAETQYF

j_gene: TRBJ2-5
v_gene: TRBV29-1
abundance: few
len: 15
d_gene: NA
CDR3nt: TGCAGCGCCGCAGGGGGGTGGAGAAACCAAGAGACCCAGTACTTC
CDR3aa: CSAAGGWRNQETQYF